This T cell receptor beta chain derives from a study of blood T cell repertoires in COVID-19. Looking at the study overall: T cells, B-cell-depleted T cells, or PBMCs provided the cDNA or gDNA that served as material.

The CDR3 is 17 amino acids. Germline V gene sequence: CDR1 MNHNS, CDR2 SASEGT. The V gene end was trimmed by 4 bases and the J gene end by 7 bases; junction bases not matched to a gene: 18. Generated by immunoSEQ multiplex PCR, the TCRdb table keeps only in-frame clones and is missing some. In the table there are approximately 500,000 clones, approximately 85% of which are singletons. V and J are TRBV6-1 and TRBJ2-7, with TRBD1 matching 8 bases. This sequence originates from a human donor in a cohort sampled during active COVID-19. Sequenced: peripheral blood. The CDR3 loop reads CASSGKSGGVRPEEQYF. CDR3 sequence (DNA): TGTGCCAGCAGTGGAAAATCAGGGGGCGTTCGTCCTGAAGAGCAGTACTTC.